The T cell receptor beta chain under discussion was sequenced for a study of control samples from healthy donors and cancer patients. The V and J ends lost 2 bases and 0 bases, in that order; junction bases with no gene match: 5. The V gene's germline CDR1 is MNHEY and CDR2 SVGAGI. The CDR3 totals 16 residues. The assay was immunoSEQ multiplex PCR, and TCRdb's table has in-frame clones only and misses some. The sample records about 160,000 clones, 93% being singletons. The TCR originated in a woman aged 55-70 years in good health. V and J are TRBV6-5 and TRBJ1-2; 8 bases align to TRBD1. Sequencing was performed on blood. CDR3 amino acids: CASSYRGTGANYGYTF. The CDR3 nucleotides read TGTGCCAGCAGTTACCGGGGGACAGGAGCTAACTATGGCTACACCTTC.